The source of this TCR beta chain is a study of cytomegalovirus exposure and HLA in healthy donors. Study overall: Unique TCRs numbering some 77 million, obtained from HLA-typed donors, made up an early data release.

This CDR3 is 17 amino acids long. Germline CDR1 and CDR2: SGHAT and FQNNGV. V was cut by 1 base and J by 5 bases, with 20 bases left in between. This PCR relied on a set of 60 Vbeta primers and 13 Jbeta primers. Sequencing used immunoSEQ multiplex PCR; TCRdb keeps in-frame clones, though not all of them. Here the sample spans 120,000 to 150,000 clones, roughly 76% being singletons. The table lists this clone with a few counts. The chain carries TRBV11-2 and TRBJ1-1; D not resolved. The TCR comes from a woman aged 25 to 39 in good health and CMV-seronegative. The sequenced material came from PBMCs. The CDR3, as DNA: TGTGCCAGCAGCTTAGGTTTCCAGAGTCAACGACTGACTGAAGCTTTCTTT. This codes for CASSLGFQSQRLTEAFF.